This T cell receptor (beta chain) was found in a study of cytomegalovirus exposure and HLA in healthy donors. Both 60 Vbeta primers and 13 Jbeta primers went into the PCR. Assay: immunoSEQ multiplex PCR; the TCRdb copy retains only in-frame clones and omits some. The sample records 99,000 or so clones, roughly 80% being singletons. Per germline, CDR1 MNHEY and CDR2 SMNVEV (reference sequence). V lost 1 base and J lost 1, with 14 bases in between. This CDR3 contains 17 residues. The sequence was collected from a middle-aged woman in good health and CMV-seropositive. This sequence joins TRBV27 and TRBJ2-4, with D possibly being TRBD2 (5 bases). Sequenced input: PBMCs. For the CDR3, the DNA is TGTGCCAGCAGTTTATTTCCGGGGTTGGGGGCCAAAAACATTCAGTACTTC. Residues: CASSLFPGLGAKNIQYF.